This T cell receptor (beta chain) emerged from a study of post-analysis software for immune sequencing data. Study findings and constraints: Patients used roughly five TRBV segments, including TRBV5-6, TRBV5-1 and TRBV20-1, more often than controls.

For this clonotype: Its antigen remains unidentified.

TCR beta cDNA libraries had unique molecular identifiers. TCRdb used MiXCR to reprocess the PCR reads, holding one entry per CDR3 protein. The sample lists 160,000 or so distinct CDR3 sequences; under 40% were seen once. The V gene end was trimmed by 6 bases and the J gene end by 11 bases; junction bases not matched to a gene: 17. The CDR3 consists of 15 residues. The rearrangement links TRBV12-3 or TRBV12-4 to TRBJ2-3; 7 bases match TRBD2. The source was blood, collected after autologous hematopoietic stem cell transplantation. This receptor was taken from a girl aged 10 to 17 with multiple sclerosis. CDR3 in amino acids: CASRYTGGSSDVQYF. CDR3 DNA: TGTGCCAGCAGATACACTGGCGGGAGTTCAGATGTGCAGTATTTT.